This TCR beta chain was recorded in a study of cytotoxic CD8 clonotypes in ibrutinib-treated CLL. Study-wide results and limits: In comparison with age-matched healthy donors, baseline clonality was higher and tracked circulating CD8+ T-cell counts.

V was pared by 2 bases and J by 9 bases, with 13 bases between. CDR3 size: 13 residues. Germline CDR1 SGHTA, CDR2 FQGNSA. The method was immunoSEQ multiplex PCR; TCRdb's version includes in-frame clones alone and lacks a portion of them. The data show 110,000 to 150,000 clones, 70% to 85% seen once. With respect to this clone: Antigen: not known.

The sequenced sample was PBMCs, obtained after 12 months of ibrutinib treatment. This clonotype was obtained from a human donor with chronic lymphocytic leukemia. J is TRBJ1-1 and V is TRBV7-2; perhaps TRBD1 as D (5 bases). CDR3 sequence reads: CASSLPAGTQAFF. DNA for the CDR3: TGTGCCAGCAGCTTACCCGCCGGGACCCAAGCTTTCTTT. The variable domain in full, completed from reference TRBV7-2 and TRBJ1-1, reads GAGVSQSPSNKVTEKGKDVELRCDPISGHTALYWYRQSLGQGLEFLIYFQGNSAPDKSGLPSDRFSAERTGGSVSTLTIQRTQQEDSAVYLCASSLPAGTQAFFGQGTRLTVV.